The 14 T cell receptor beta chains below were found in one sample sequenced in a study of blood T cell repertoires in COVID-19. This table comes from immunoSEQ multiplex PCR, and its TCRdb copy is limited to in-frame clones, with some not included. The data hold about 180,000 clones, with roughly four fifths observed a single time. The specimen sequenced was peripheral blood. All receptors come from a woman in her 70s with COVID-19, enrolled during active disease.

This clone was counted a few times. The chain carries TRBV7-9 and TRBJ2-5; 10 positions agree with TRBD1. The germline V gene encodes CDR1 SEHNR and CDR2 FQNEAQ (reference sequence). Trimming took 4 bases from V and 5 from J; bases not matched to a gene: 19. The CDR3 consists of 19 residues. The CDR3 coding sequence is TGTGCCAGCAGCTCCCGAGCCCGGGACAGGGGTAAGGGGCAGGAGACCCAGTACTTC. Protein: CASSSRARDRGKGQETQYF.

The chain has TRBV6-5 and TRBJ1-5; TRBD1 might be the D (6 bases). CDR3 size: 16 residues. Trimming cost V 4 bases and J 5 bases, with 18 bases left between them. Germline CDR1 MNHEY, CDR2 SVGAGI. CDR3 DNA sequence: TGTGCCAGCAGTTTACGGGGGGCGGCGGAAGATCAGCCCCAGCATTTT. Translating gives CASSLRGAAEDQPQHF.

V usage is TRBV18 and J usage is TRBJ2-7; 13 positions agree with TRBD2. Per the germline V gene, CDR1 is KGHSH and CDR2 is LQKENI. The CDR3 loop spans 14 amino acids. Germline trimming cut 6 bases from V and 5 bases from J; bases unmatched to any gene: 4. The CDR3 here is CASSGTSGKDEQYF. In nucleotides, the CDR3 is TGTGCCAGCTCGGGGACTAGCGGGAAGGACGAGCAGTACTTC. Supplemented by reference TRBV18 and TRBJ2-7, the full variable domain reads NAGVMQNPRHLVRRRGQEARLRCSPMKGHSHVYWYRQLPEEGLKFMVYLQKENIIDESGMPKERFSAEFPKEGPSILRIQQVVRGDSAAYFCASSGTSGKDEQYFGPGTRLTVT.

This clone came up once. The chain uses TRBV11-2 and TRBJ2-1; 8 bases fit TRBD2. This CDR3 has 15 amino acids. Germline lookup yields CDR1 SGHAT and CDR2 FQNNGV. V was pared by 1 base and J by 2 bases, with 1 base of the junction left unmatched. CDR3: CASSLAGGTYNEQFF. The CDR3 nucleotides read TGTGCCAGCAGCTTAGCGGGAGGGACCTACAATGAGCAGTTCTTC.

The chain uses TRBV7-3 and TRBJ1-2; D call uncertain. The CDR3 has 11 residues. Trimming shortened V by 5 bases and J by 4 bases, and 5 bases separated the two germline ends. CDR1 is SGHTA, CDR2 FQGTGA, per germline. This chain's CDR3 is CASSAGYGYTF. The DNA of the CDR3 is TGTGCCAGCAGCGCAGGCTATGGCTACACCTTC. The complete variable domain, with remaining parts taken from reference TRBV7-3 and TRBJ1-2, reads GAGVSQTPSNKVTEKGKYVELRCDPISGHTALYWYRQSLGQGPEFLIYFQGTGAADDSGLPNDRFFAVRPEGSVSTLKIQRTERGDSAVYLCASSAGYGYTFGSGTRLTVV.

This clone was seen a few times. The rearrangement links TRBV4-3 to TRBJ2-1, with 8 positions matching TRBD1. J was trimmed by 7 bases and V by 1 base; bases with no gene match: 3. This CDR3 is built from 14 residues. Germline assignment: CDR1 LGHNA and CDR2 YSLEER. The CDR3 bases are TGCGCCAGCAGCCAAGGACAGGGGAGGAATGAGCAGTTCTTC. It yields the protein CASSQGQGRNEQFF.

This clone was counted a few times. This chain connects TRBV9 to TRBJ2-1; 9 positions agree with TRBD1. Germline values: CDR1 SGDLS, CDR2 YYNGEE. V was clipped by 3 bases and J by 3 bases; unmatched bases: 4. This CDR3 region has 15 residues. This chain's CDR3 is CASSAEGQGYNEQFF. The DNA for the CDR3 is TGTGCCAGCAGCGCGGAGGGACAGGGCTACAATGAGCAGTTCTTC.

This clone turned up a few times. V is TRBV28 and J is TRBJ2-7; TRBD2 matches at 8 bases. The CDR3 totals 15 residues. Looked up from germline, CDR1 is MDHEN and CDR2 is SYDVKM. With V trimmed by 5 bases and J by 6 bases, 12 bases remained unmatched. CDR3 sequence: CASSPPSGSAVEQYF. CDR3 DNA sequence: TGTGCCAGCAGTCCCCCCAGCGGGAGTGCCGTCGAGCAGTACTTC.

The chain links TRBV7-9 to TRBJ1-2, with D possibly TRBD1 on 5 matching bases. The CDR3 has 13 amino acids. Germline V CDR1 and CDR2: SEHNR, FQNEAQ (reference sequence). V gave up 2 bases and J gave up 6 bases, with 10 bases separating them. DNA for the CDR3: TGTGCCAGCAGCTTATCCAGGGAGGATGGCTACACCTTC. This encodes CASSLSREDGYTF. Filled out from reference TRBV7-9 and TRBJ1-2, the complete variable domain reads DTGVSQNPRHKITKRGQNVTFRCDPISEHNRLYWYRQTLGQGPEFLTYFQNEAQLEKSRLLSDRFSAERPKGSFSTLEIQRTEQGDSAMYLCASSLSREDGYTFGSGTRLTVV.

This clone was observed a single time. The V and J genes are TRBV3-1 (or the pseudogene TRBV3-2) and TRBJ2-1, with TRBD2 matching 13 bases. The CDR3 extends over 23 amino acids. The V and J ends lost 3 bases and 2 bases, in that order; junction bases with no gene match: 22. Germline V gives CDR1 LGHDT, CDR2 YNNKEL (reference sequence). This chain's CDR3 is CASSHFGAWGTSGTQFPYNEQFF. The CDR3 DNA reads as TGTGCCAGCAGCCATTTCGGGGCCTGGGGGACTAGCGGGACCCAATTCCCCTACAATGAGCAGTTCTTC.

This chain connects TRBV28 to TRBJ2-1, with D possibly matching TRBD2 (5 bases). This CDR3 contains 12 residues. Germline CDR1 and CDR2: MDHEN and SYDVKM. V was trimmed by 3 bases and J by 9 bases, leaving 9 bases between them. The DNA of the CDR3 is TGTGCCAGCAGTTTGGAGGTGCGTGAGCAGTTCTTC. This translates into CASSLEVREQFF. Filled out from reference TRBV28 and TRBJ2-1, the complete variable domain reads DVKVTQSSRYLVKRTGEKVFLECVQDMDHENMFWYRQDPGLGLRLIYFSYDVKMKEKGDIPEGYSVSREKKERFSLILESASTNQTSMYLCASSLEVREQFFGPGTRLTVL.

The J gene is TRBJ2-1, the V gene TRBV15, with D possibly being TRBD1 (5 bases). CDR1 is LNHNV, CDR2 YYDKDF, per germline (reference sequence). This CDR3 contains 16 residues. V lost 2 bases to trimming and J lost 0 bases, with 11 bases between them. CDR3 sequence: CATSRSAGYSYNEQFF. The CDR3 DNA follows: TGTGCCACCAGCAGATCGGCAGGGTACTCCTACAATGAGCAGTTCTTC.

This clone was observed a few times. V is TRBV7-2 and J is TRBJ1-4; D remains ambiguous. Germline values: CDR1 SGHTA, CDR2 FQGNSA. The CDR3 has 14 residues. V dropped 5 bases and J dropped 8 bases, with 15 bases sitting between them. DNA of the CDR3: TGTGCCAGCAGCCCCCGGAGAGGAGAGGAAAAACTGTTTTTT. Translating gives CASSPRRGEEKLFF.

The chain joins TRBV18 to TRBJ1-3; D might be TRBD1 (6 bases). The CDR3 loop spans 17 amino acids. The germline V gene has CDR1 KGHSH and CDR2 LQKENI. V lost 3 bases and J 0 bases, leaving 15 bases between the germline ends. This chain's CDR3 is CASSPQRQDISGNTIYF. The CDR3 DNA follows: TGTGCCAGCTCACCGCAGAGACAGGACATCTCTGGAAACACCATATATTTT.